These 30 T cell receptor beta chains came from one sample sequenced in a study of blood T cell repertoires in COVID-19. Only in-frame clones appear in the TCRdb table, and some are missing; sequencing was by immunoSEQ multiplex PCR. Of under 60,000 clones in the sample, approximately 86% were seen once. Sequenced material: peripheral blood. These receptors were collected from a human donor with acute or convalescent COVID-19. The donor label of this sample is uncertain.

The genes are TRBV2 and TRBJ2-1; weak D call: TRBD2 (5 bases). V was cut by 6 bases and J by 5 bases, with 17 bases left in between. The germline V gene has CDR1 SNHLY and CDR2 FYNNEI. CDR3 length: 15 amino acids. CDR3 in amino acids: CASRSGFSAHNEQFF. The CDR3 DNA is TGTGCCAGCAGGTCGGGCTTTAGCGCACACAATGAGCAGTTCTTC.

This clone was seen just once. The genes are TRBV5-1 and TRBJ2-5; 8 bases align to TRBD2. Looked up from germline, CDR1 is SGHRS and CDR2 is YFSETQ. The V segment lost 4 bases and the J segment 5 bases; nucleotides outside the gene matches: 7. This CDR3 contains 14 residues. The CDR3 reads CASSPGGGSETQYF. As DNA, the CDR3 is TGCGCCAGCAGCCCGGGGGGGGGCTCGGAGACCCAGTACTTC.

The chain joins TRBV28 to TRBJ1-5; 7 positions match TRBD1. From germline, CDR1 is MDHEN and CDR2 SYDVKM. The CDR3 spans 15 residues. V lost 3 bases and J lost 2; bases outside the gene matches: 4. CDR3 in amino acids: CASSFTGVGNQPQHF. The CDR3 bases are TGTGCCAGCAGTTTTACAGGGGTGGGCAATCAGCCCCAGCATTTT.

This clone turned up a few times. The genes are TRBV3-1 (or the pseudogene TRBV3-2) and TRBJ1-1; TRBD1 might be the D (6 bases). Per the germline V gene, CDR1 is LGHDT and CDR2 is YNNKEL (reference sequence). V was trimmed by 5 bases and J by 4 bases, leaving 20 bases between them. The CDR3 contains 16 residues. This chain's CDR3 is CASSATSIRGSTEAFF. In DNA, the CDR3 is TGTGCCAGCAGCGCGACCTCGATCAGGGGTAGCACTGAAGCTTTCTTT.

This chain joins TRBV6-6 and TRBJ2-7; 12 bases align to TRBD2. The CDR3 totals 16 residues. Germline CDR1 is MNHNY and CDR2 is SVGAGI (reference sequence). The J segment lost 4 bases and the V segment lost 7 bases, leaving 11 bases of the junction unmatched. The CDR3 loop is CASTLLPSGRVYEQYF. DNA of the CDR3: TGTGCCAGCACCCTTCTCCCTAGCGGGAGGGTTTACGAGCAGTACTTC.

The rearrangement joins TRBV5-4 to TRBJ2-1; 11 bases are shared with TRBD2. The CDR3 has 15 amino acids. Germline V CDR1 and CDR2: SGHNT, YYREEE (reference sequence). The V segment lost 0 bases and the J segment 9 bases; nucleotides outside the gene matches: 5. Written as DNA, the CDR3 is TGTGCCAGCAGCTTGGAACTAGCGGGGGCGGGTGAGCAGTTCTTC. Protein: CASSLELAGAGEQFF.

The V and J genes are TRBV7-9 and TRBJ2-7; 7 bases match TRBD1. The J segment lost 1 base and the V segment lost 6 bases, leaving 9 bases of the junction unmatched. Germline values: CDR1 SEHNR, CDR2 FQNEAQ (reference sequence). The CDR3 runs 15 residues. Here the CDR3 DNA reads TGTGCCAGCAGTTCTCGGGACAGCACGTCCTACGAGCAGTACTTC. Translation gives CASSSRDSTSYEQYF.

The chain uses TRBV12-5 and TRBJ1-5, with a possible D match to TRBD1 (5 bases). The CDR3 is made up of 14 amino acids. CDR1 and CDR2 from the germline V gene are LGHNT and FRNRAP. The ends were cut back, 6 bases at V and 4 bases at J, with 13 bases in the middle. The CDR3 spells CASGPGGRNQPQHF. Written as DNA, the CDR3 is TGTGCTAGTGGCCCCGGGGGTAGGAATCAGCCCCAGCATTTT.

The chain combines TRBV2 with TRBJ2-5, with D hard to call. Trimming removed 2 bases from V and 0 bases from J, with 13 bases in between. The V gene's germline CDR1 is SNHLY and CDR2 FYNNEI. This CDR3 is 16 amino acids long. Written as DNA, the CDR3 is TGTGCCAGCAGTGAAACACAGAGACCGTACCAAGAGACCCAGTACTTC. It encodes CASSETQRPYQETQYF.

CDR3 loop: CASSEGGRASHYGYTF. Here the CDR3 DNA reads TGTGCCAGCAGTGAGGGGGGTAGGGCCTCGCACTATGGCTACACCTTC. The chain joins TRBV25-1 to TRBJ1-2, with D perhaps TRBD1 (5 bases). CDR3 length equals 16 residues. Germline values: CDR1 MGHDK, CDR2 SYGVNS. Trimming removed 3 bases from V and 3 bases from J, with 17 bases in between.

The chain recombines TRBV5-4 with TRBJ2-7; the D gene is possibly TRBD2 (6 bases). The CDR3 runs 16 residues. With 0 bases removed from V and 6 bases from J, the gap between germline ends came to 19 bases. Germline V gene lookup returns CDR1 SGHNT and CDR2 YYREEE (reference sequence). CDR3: CASSLDLASDLGEQYF. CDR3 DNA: TGTGCCAGCAGCTTGGACCTAGCGAGTGATCTCGGCGAGCAGTACTTC.

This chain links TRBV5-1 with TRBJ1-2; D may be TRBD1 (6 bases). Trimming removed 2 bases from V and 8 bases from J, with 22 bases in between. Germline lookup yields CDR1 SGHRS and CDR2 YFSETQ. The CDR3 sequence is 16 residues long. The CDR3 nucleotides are TGCGCCAGCAGCTTATCCCGGGACACCAGGTTGGGAGGCTACACCTTC. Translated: CASSLSRDTRLGGYTF.

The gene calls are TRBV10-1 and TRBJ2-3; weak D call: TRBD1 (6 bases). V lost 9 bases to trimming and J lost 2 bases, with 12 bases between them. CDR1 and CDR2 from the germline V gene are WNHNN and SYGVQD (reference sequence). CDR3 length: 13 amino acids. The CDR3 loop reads CASSDSNTDTQYF. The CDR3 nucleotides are TGCGCCAGTTCGGACAGCAACACAGATACGCAGTATTTT.

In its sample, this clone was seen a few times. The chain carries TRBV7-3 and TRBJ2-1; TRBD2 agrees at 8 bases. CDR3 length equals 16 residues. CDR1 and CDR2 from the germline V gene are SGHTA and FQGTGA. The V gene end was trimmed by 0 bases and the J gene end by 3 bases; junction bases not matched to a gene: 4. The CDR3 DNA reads TGTGCCAGCAGCTTAACCGGGACTAGAGACTACAATGAGCAGTTCTTC. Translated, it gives CASSLTGTRDYNEQFF.

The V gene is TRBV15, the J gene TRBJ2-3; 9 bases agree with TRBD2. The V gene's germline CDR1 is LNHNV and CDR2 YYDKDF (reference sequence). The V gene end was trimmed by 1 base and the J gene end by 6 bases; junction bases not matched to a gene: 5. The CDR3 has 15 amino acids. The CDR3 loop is CATSRGGGGADTQYF. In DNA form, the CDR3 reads TGTGCCACCAGCAGAGGGGGCGGGGGGGCGGATACGCAGTATTTT.

The CDR3 is CATSDGGAENSPLHF. For the CDR3, the DNA is TGTGCCACCAGTGATGGGGGGGCAGAAAATTCACCCCTCCACTTT. The rearrangement uses TRBV24-1 and TRBJ1-6; the D gene is possibly TRBD1 (6 bases). The CDR3 runs 15 residues. CDR1 is KGHDR and CDR2 is SFDVKD in the germline V gene. V was pared by 3 bases and J by 7 bases, with 12 bases between.

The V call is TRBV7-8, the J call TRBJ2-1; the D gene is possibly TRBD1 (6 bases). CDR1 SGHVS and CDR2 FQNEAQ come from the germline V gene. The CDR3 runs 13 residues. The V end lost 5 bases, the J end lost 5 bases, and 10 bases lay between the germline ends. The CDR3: CASSLGQNNEQFF. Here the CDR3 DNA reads TGTGCCAGCAGCCTCGGACAGAACAATGAGCAGTTCTTC. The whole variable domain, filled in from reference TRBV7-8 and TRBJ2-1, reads GAGVSQSPRYKVAKRGQDVALRCDPISGHVSLFWYQQALGQGPEFLTYFQNEAQLDKSGLPSDRFFAERPEGSVSTLKIQRTQQEDSAVYLCASSLGQNNEQFFGPGTRLTVL.

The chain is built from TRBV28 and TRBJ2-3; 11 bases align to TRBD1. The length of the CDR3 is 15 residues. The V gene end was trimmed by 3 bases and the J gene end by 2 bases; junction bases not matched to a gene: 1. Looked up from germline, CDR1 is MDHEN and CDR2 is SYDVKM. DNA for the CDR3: TGTGCCAGCAGTTTGGACAGGGGGCCCACAGATACGCAGTATTTT. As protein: CASSLDRGPTDTQYF.

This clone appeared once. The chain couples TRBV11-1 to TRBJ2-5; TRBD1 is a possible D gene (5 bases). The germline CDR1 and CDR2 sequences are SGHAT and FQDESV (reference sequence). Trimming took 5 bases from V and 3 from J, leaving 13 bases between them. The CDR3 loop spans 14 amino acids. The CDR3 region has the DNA TGTGCCAGCAGCCATTCGACAGACAAAGAGACCCAGTACTTC. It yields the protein CASSHSTDKETQYF.

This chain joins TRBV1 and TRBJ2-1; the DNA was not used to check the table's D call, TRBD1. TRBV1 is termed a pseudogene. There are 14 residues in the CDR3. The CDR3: CTSSQGGAWDEQFF. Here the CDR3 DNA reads TGCACCAGCAGCCAAGGGGGCGCTTGGGATGAGCAGTTCTTC.

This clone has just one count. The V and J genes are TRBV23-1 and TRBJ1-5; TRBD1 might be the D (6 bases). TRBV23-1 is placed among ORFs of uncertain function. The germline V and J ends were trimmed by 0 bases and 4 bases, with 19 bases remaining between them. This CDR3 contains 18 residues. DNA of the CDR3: TGCGCCAGCAGTCAATCGGGCAGGGGAATGGTCCCTAATCAGCCCCAGCATTTT. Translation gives CASSQSGRGMVPNQPQHF.

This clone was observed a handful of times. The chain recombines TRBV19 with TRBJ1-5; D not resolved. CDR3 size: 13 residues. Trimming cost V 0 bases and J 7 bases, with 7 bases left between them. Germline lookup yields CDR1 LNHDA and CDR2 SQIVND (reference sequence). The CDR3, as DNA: TGTGCCAGTAGTATAGATCGGGAGCAGCCCCAGCATTTT. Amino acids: CASSIDREQPQHF.

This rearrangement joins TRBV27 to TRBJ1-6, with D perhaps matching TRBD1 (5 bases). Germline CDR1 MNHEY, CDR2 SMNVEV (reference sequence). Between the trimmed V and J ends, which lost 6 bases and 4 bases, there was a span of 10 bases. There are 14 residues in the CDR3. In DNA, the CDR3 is TGTGCCAGCAGACAGGAGTTTTATAATTCACCCCTCCACTTT. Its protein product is CASRQEFYNSPLHF.

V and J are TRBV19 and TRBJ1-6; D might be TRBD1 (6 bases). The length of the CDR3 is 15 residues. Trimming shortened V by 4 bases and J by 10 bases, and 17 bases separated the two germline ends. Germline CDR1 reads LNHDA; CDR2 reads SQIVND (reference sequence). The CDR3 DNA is TGTGCCAGTAGTACCTCGGACAGCTCAGCATCACCCCTCCACTTT. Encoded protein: CASSTSDSSASPLHF. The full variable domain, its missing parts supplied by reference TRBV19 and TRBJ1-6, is DGGITQSPKYLFRKEGQNVTLSCEQNLNHDAMYWYRQDPGQGLRLIYYSQIVNDFQKGDIAEGYSVSREKKESFPLTVTSAQKNPTAFYLCASSTSDSSASPLHFGNGTRLTVT.

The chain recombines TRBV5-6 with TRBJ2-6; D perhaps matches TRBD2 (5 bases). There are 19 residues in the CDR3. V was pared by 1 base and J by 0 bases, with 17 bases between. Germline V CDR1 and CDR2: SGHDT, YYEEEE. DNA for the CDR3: TGTGCCAGCAGCTTGCTAAGGGTCGGGGTAGACTCTGGGGCCAACGTCCTGACTTTC. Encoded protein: CASSLLRVGVDSGANVLTF.

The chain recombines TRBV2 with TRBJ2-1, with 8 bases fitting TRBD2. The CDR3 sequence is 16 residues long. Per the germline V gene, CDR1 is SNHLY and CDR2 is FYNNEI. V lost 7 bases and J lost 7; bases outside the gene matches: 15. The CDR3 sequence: CASISRTLRGGNEQFF. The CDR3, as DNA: TGTGCCAGCATTAGTAGGACCCTACGCGGGGGGAATGAGCAGTTCTTC.

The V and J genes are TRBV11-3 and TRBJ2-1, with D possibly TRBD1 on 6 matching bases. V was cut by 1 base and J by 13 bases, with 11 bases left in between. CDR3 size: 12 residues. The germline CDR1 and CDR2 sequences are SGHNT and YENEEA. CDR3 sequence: CASSLGGRGQFF. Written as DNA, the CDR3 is TGTGCCAGCAGCTTAGGGGGGCGCGGACAGTTCTTC.

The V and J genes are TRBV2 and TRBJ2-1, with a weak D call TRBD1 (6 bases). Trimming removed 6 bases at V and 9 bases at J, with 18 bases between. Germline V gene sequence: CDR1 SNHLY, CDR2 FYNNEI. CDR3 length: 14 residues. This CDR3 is CASSRDMASGEQFF. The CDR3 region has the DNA TGTGCCAGCAGCCGGGACATGGCGTCGGGTGAGCAGTTCTTC.

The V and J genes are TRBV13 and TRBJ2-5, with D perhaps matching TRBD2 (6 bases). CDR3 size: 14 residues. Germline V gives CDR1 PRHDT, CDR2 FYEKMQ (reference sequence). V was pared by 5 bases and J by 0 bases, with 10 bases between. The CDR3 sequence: CASSVGGNQETQYF. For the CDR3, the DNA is TGTGCCAGCAGCGTCGGAGGGAACCAAGAGACCCAGTACTTC.

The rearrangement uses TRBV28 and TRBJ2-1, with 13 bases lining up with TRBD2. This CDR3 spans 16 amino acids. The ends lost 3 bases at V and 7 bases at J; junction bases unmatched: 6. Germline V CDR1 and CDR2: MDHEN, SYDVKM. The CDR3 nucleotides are TGTGCCAGCAGTTTTCTGGCGGGACTAGCGGGAAATGAGCAGTTCTTC. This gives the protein CASSFLAGLAGNEQFF.